This T cell receptor (beta chain) originates from a study of blood T cell repertoires in COVID-19. Across the study: Both acute and convalescent COVID-19 samples were obtained from the United States, Italy and Spain. From T cells, B-cell-depleted T cells, or PBMCs came the material, which was cDNA or gDNA.

This clone occurred once. The protocol was immunoSEQ multiplex PCR, while the TCRdb copy is restricted to in-frame clones and leaves out a portion. The sample yields about 250,000 clones, over 75% seen once. V shed 6 bases and J shed 5 bases, with 11 bases lying between them. The germline V gene has CDR1 SNHLY and CDR2 FYNNEI. This CDR3 has 12 amino acids. The rearrangement joins TRBV2 to TRBJ2-7; D might be TRBD2 (5 bases). The sample comprised peripheral blood. The clonotype comes from a woman under 40 with acute or convalescent COVID-19. CDR3 DNA: TGTGCCAGCAGGGCGGGTCCCCACGAGCAGTACTTC. The encoded protein is CASRAGPHEQYF.